This TCR beta chain is from a study of shared clonotypes between healthy human individuals. The CDR3 length is 18 residues. Germline CDR1 SEHNR, CDR2 FQNEAQ (reference sequence). V was pared by 3 bases and J by 6 bases, with 24 bases between. Naive CD8 cells comprised CD45RO-negative, CCR7-positively selected cells, excluding terminally differentiated effector memory CD45RA+ cells. The assay was immunoSEQ multiplex PCR, and TCRdb's table has in-frame clones only and misses some. Here the sample spans almost 700,000 clones, approximately 90% being singletons. V gene TRBV7-9 combines with J gene TRBJ2-1, with D maybe TRBD2 (6 bases). The TCR comes from a man between 25 and 39 years old in good health. The source material was naive CD8+ T cells sorted from blood. The DNA for the CDR3 is TGTGCCAGCAGCTTTTCCAGCCAGCGCGGGACCTCCGGCAATGAGCAGTTCTTC. Encoded protein: CASSFSSQRGTSGNEQFF.